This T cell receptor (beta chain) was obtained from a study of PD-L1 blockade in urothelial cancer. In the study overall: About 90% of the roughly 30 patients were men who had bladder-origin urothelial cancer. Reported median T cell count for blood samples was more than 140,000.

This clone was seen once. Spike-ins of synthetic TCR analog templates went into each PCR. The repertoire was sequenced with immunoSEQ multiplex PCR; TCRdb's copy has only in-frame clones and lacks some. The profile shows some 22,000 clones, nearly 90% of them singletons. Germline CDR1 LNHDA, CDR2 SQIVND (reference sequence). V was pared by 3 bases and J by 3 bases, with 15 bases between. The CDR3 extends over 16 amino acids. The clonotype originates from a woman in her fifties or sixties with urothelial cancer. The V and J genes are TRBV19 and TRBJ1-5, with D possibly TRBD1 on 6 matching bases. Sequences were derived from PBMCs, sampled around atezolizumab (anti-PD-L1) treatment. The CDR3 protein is CASSMSLRTVNQPQHF. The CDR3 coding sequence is TGTGCCAGTAGTATGAGCCTTCGGACAGTCAATCAGCCCCAGCATTTT.